The present TCR gamma chain was sequenced within a study of gamma delta lymphoproliferative disorders and STAT genes. By share, this clone counts as medium-sized. Genomic DNA from isolated PBMCs served as the sequencing template. TCRdb redid the clone calls on the multiplex PCR reads with CATT. The profile shows thousands of gamma-chain clones, over 9% of them singletons. The receptor's source is a human donor in good health. The sample comprised blood.

DNA of the CDR3: TGTGCCTTGTGGGAGGTGCAGGGTGCGTTGGGCAAAAAAATCAAGGTATTT. This codes for CALWEVQGALGKKIKVF. The chain has TRGV9 and TRGJP. TCRdb records no J gene; here it was assigned by comparing the DNA to germline. Trimming removed 0 bases from V and 9 bases from J; junction bases left unmatched: 8. The CDR3 is made up of 17 amino acids. CDR1 GITISATS and CDR2 ISYDGTV come from the germline V gene (reference sequence).